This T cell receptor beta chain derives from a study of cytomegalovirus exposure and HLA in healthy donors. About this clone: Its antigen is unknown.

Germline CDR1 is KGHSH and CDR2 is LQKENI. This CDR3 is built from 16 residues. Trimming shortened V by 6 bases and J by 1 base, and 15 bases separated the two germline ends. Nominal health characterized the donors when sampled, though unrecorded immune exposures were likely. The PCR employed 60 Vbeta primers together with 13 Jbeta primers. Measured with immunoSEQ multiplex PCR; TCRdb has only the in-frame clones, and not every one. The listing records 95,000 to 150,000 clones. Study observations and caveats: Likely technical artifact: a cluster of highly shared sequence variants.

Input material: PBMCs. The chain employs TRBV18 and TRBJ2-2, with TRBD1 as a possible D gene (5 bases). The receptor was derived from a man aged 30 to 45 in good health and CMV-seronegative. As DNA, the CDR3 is TGTGCCAGCTCGCCTCAGGTTACAGGGAACACCGGGGAGCTGTTTTTT. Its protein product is CASSPQVTGNTGELFF.